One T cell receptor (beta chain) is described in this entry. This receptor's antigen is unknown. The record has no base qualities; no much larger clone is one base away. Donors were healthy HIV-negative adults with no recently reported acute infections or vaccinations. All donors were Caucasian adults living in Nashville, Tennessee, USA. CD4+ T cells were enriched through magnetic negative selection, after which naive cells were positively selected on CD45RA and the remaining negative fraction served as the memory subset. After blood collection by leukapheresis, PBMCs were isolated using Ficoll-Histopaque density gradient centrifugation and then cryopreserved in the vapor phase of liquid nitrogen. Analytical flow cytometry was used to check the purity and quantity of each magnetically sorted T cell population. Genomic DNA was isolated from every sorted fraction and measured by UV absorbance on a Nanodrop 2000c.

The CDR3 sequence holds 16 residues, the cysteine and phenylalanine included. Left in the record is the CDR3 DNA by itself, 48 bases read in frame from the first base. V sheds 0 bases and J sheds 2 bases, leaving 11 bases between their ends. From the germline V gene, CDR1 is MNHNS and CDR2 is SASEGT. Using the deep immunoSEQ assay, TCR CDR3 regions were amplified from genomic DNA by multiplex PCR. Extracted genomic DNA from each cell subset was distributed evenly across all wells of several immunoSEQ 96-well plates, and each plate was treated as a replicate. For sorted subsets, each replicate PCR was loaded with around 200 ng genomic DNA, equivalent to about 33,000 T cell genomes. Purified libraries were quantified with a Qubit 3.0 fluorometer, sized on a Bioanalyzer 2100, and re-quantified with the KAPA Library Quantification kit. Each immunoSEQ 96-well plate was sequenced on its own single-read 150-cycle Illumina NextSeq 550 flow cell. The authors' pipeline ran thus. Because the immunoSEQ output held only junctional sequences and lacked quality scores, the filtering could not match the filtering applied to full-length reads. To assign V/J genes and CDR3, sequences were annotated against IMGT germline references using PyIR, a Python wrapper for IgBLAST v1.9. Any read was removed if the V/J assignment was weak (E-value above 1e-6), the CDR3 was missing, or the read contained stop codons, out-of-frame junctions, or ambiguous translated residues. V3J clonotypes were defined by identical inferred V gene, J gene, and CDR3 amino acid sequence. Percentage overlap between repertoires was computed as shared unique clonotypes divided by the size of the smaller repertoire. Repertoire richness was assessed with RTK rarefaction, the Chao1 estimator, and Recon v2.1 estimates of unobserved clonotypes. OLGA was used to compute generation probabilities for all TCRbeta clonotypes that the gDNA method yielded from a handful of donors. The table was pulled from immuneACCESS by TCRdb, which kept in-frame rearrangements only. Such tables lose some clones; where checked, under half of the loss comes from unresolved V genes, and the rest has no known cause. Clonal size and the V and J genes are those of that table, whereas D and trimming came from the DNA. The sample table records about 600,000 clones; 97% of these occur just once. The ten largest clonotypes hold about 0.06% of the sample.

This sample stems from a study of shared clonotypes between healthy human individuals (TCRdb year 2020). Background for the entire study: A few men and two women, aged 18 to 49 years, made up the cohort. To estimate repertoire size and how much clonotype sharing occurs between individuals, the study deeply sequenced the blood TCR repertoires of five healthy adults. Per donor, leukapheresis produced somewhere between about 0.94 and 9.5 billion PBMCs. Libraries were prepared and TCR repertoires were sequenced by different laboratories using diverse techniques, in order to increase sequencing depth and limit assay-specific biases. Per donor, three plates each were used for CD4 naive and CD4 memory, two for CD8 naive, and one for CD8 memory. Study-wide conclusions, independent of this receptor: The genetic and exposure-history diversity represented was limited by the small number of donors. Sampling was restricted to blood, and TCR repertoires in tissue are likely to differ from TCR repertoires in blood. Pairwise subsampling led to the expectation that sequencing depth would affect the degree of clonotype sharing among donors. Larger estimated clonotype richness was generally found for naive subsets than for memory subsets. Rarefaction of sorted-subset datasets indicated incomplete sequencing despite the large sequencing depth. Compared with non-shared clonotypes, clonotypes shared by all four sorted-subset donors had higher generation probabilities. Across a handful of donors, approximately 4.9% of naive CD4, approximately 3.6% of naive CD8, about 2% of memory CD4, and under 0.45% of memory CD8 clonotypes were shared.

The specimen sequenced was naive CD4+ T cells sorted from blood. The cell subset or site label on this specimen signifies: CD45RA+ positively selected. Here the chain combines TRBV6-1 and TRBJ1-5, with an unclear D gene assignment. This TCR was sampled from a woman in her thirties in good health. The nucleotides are TGTGCCAGCAGTGAAGCTCTTGGACGGCGCAATCAGCCCCAGCATTTT. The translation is CASSEALGRRNQPQHF.